These T cell receptor beta chains were read from a single sample in a study of blood T cell repertoires in COVID-19. Some clones are missing from TCRdb's copy, which holds only in-frame ones; the method was immunoSEQ multiplex PCR. This table holds a few hundred thousand clones, 65% to 85% found once. Sequenced input: PBMCs or T cells enriched from blood (not recorded which). These receptors were taken from a man between 50 and 59 years old who had recovered from COVID-19. Both conserved end residues are part of each CDR3. The order of the fields is D gene, V gene, J gene, clone size, CDR3 DNA, CDR3 protein. D genes are given only for firm matches. Clone size, where shown, is once, few, many, or a class for clones that have expanded.

d_call: TRBD1
v_call: TRBV5-1
j_call: TRBJ2-7
clone_size: NA
cdr3_nt: TGCGCCAGCAGCTTGGAACAGGGTACAGGGGGCGAGCAGTACTTC
cdr3_aa: CASSLEQGTGGEQYF

d_call: TRBD1
v_call: TRBV28
j_call: TRBJ1-1
clone_size: NA
cdr3_nt: TGTGCCACCCGTCTCCGGGACAGGGTGAACACTGAAGCTTTCTTT
cdr3_aa: CATRLRDRVNTEAFF

d_call: NA
v_call: TRBV3-1/TRBV3-2
j_call: TRBJ2-5
clone_size: NA
cdr3_nt: TGTGCCAGTTCCCCCCGACAGGTTCGTGAGACCCAGTACTTC
cdr3_aa: CASSPRQVRETQYF

d_call: TRBD2
v_call: TRBV28
j_call: TRBJ2-1
clone_size: NA
cdr3_nt: TGTGCCAGCAGTGACCCGGGACTAGCGGCCTACAATGAGCAGTTCTTC
cdr3_aa: CASSDPGLAAYNEQFF

d_call: NA
v_call: TRBV6-5
j_call: TRBJ1-3
clone_size: NA
cdr3_nt: TGTGCCAGCAGGTTCGGGAGAAACACCATATATTTT
cdr3_aa: CASRFGRNTIYF

d_call: NA
v_call: TRBV7-3
j_call: TRBJ2-2
clone_size: NA
cdr3_nt: TGTGCCAGCAGCTCCGTAGTTAACACCGGGGAGCTGTTTTTT
cdr3_aa: CASSSVVNTGELFF

d_call: NA
v_call: TRBV7-2
j_call: TRBJ1-6
clone_size: NA
cdr3_nt: TGTGCCAGCAGCTTAGAAACCTCGCCAGGTTCACCCCTCCACTTT
cdr3_aa: CASSLETSPGSPLHF

d_call: NA
v_call: TRBV7-7
j_call: TRBJ1-1
clone_size: few
cdr3_nt: TGTGCTAGCGCCCCTACTGCGGGCACTGAAGCTTTCTTT
cdr3_aa: CASAPTAGTEAFF

d_call: TRBD2
v_call: TRBV6-6
j_call: TRBJ2-7
clone_size: NA
cdr3_nt: TGTGCCAGCAGTCGTCCGGGACTAGCGGGAGGGGGAGGGACCTACGAGCAGTACTTC
cdr3_aa: CASSRPGLAGGGGTYEQYF

d_call: NA
v_call: TRBV9
j_call: TRBJ1-1
clone_size: many
cdr3_nt: TGTGCCAGCCGCGGGGAGGGGTCTGAAGCTTTCTTT
cdr3_aa: CASRGEGSEAFF

d_call: NA
v_call: TRBV11-2
j_call: TRBJ1-2
clone_size: NA
cdr3_nt: TGTGCCTCTTTGGGAGGGGCTGACTATGGCTACACCTTC
cdr3_aa: CASLGGADYGYTF

d_call: NA
v_call: TRBV11-3
j_call: TRBJ1-1
clone_size: NA
cdr3_nt: TGTGCCAGCAGCTTATATCGGGTTGGGAACACTGAAGCTTTCTTT
cdr3_aa: CASSLYRVGNTEAFF

d_call: NA
v_call: TRBV3-1/TRBV3-2
j_call: TRBJ1-6
clone_size: NA
cdr3_nt: TGTGCCAGCAGCCCCAGGGATAATTCACCCCTCCACTTT
cdr3_aa: CASSPRDNSPLHF

d_call: TRBD1
v_call: TRBV11-2
j_call: TRBJ1-5
clone_size: NA
cdr3_nt: TGTGCCAGCAGCGCGACAGGGATGAGCAATCAGCCCCAGCATTTT
cdr3_aa: CASSATGMSNQPQHF

d_call: TRBD1
v_call: TRBV18
j_call: TRBJ1-5
clone_size: NA
cdr3_nt: TGTGCCAGCTCACCAAGTGGGACAGGGGGCAATCAGCCCCAGCATTTT
cdr3_aa: CASSPSGTGGNQPQHF

d_call: TRBD1
v_call: TRBV4-1
j_call: TRBJ2-3
clone_size: NA
cdr3_nt: TGCGCCAGCAGCCATCCGGGACAGGGGGCGGATACGCAGTATTTT
cdr3_aa: CASSHPGQGADTQYF

d_call: TRBD1
v_call: TRBV27
j_call: TRBJ1-1
clone_size: NA
cdr3_nt: TGTGCCAGCAGCCGACCAGGGGGGTGGAAGGAAGCTTTCTTT
cdr3_aa: CASSRPGGWKEAFF

d_call: TRBD2
v_call: TRBV11-2
j_call: TRBJ2-5
clone_size: medium-sized
cdr3_nt: TGTGCCAGCAGTATGGGACTAGCGGAGATGGAGACCCAGTACTTC
cdr3_aa: CASSMGLAEMETQYF

d_call: TRBD1
v_call: TRBV15
j_call: TRBJ1-5
clone_size: NA
cdr3_nt: TGTGCCACCAGCAGAGATCTGAGGACAGGGGGCGCGGGCAATCAGCCCCAGCATTTT
cdr3_aa: CATSRDLRTGGAGNQPQHF

d_call: NA
v_call: TRBV9
j_call: TRBJ2-3
clone_size: NA
cdr3_nt: TGTGCCAGCAGCGTATTAGTACGTGATACGCAGTATTTT
cdr3_aa: CASSVLVRDTQYF

d_call: TRBD2
v_call: TRBV3-1/TRBV3-2
j_call: TRBJ2-5
clone_size: NA
cdr3_nt: TGTGCCAGCAGCCAACCTAGCGGGCGTCAAGAGACCCAGTACTTC
cdr3_aa: CASSQPSGRQETQYF

d_call: TRBD1
v_call: TRBV18
j_call: TRBJ2-2
clone_size: NA
cdr3_nt: TGTGCCAGCTCACCACAAAGGGACAGTAACACCGGGGAGCTGTTTTTT
cdr3_aa: CASSPQRDSNTGELFF

d_call: NA
v_call: TRBV7-9
j_call: TRBJ2-7
clone_size: NA
cdr3_nt: TGTGCCAGCAGCCCGCCGGGGGAGTCTTACGAGCAGTACTTC
cdr3_aa: CASSPPGESYEQYF

d_call: NA
v_call: TRBV27
j_call: TRBJ1-1
clone_size: NA
cdr3_nt: TGTGCCAGTAGACAGATGGGCACTGAAGCTTTCTTT
cdr3_aa: CASRQMGTEAFF

d_call: NA
v_call: TRBV7-6
j_call: TRBJ2-3
clone_size: NA
cdr3_nt: TGTGCCAGCTACTTGCAGTATTTT
cdr3_aa: CASYLQYF

d_call: NA
v_call: TRBV28
j_call: TRBJ1-3
clone_size: NA
cdr3_nt: TGTGCCAGCAGTCCCAGGATGAGAAACACCATATATTTT
cdr3_aa: CASSPRMRNTIYF

d_call: NA
v_call: TRBV5-4
j_call: TRBJ2-7
clone_size: NA
cdr3_nt: TGTGCCAGCAGCCCCGGGGGTGGCAGCTCCTACGAGCAGTACTTC
cdr3_aa: CASSPGGGSSYEQYF

d_call: NA
v_call: TRBV6-5
j_call: TRBJ2-4
clone_size: NA
cdr3_nt: TGTGCCAGCTTCCAGGGGGGTAAAAACATTCAGTACTTC
cdr3_aa: CASFQGGKNIQYF